The clone carrying this T cell receptor (beta chain) was seen a single time. The data were obtained in a study of blood T cell repertoires in COVID-19. The CDR3 is made up of 13 amino acids. Deletions cut 5 bases from V and 5 bases from J, with 12 bases between. The germline V gene has CDR1 LNHDA and CDR2 SQIVND (reference sequence). The data were produced by immunoSEQ multiplex PCR, yet TCRdb's version contains in-frame clones alone and is incomplete. The table lists 100,000 or so clones, 55% to 75% of them singletons, with about an eighth in the top ten. This receptor was taken from a woman at least 80 years old with acute or convalescent COVID-19. What was sequenced was peripheral blood. The V gene is TRBV19, the J gene TRBJ1-1, with D possibly matching TRBD1 (5 bases). In DNA, the CDR3 is TGTGCCAGTAGTCCTCTAAGGGGAACTGAAGCTTTCTTT. Protein: CASSPLRGTEAFF.